This entry features one T cell receptor beta chain sequence. With 6 bases removed from V and 8 bases from J, the gap between germline ends came to 10 bases. This CDR3 has 11 amino acids. Germline assignment: CDR1 MNHNS and CDR2 SASEGT. The data were taken from a study of Graves' ophthalmopathy and Graves' hyperthyroidism. Study context: Investigators collected peripheral blood at initial diagnosis, before any treatment was given.

RNA transcripts yielded amplified TCR beta CDR3 regions. HTBI-primed RT-PCR formed the first round, and a multiplex PCR formed the second. TCRdb reprocessed the multiplex PCR reads via MiXCR and lists one record per CDR3 protein. The sample has some 520,000 distinct CDR3 sequences; approximately 15% are singletons. Sample: blood. The gene calls are TRBV6-1 and TRBJ1-2; the D gene is possibly TRBD1 (6 bases). This TCR came from a woman aged 25 to 45 with Graves' ophthalmopathy. The DNA for the CDR3 is TGTGCCAGCAGACAGGGCGAGGGCTACACCTTC. It specifies CASRQGEGYTF.